This entry lists 30 T cell receptor beta chains sequenced from one sample in a study of CD8 T cells in ankylosing spondylitis. Each CDR3 protein gets one entry after TCRdb re-called the 5' RACE reads with MiXCR. This table holds fewer than 400,000 distinct CDR3 sequences, less than 10% found once. The antigens for these receptors are not known. Whole-study findings and limits: What appeared characteristic of ankylosing spondylitis blood was a TCR beta motif of 7 or 8 highly homologous variants.

The specimen was blood, either unsorted or a sorted T cell fraction (not recorded which). The origin of the receptors is a male donor with ankylosing spondylitis.

The table lists this clonotype with many counts. The chain links TRBV11-3 to TRBJ2-1, with TRBD2 matching over 8 bases. V lost 5 bases, J lost 9 bases, and 12 bases stayed unmatched. CDR3 length: 15 residues. Germline CDR1 and CDR2: SGHNT and YENEEA. CDR3: CASSVREGLDIEQFF. The CDR3 DNA reads as TGTGCCAGCAGCGTACGGGAGGGCCTCGATATTGAGCAGTTCTTC.

This chain connects TRBV12-3 or TRBV12-4 to TRBJ2-1, with D possibly being TRBD1 (5 bases). V shed 6 bases and J shed 0 bases, with 9 bases lying between them. CDR3 length: 14 residues. The CDR3 bases are TGTGCCAGCAGCAGGGTTCCCTCCTACAATGAGCAGTTCTTC. It yields the protein CASSRVPSYNEQFF.

In its sample, this clonotype was seen many times. The chain is built from TRBV4-2 and TRBJ2-7, with 8 bases that match TRBD2. The CDR3 is 18 residues long. Germline trimming cut 2 bases from V and 1 base from J; bases unmatched to any gene: 13. The germline V gene encodes CDR1 LGHNA and CDR2 YNFKEQ. The CDR3 loop reads CASSQQDVVAGGSYEQYF. The CDR3 DNA is TGTGCCAGCAGCCAACAAGACGTAGTCGCGGGAGGATCCTACGAGCAGTACTTC.

V and J are TRBV7-8 and TRBJ2-3; unclear D gene. The germline V gene encodes CDR1 SGHVS and CDR2 FQNEAQ. Trimming shortened V by 1 base and J by 4 bases, and 12 bases separated the two germline ends. The CDR3 consists of 15 residues. The CDR3 protein is CASSLVLGLADTQYF. CDR3 nucleotides: TGTGCCAGCAGCTTAGTTTTGGGTTTAGCAGATACGCAGTATTTT.

The V gene is TRBV7-3, the J gene TRBJ2-5; 7 nucleotides agree with TRBD1. Germline assignment: CDR1 SGHTA and CDR2 FQGTGA. Trimming cost V 5 bases and J 2 bases; bases outside gene matches: 8. CDR3 size: 15 residues. CDR3 sequence: CASSASGTEQETQYF. The CDR3 DNA sequence: TGTGCCAGCAGCGCATCCGGGACAGAACAAGAGACCCAGTACTTC.

This clonotype was found many times. The chain uses TRBV12-3 or TRBV12-4 and TRBJ2-7; D remains ambiguous. Trimming stripped 3 bases from V and 1 base from J, with 10 bases between. This CDR3 comprises 14 residues. The DNA of the CDR3 is TGTGCCAGCAGTTTCGGGTTCATGTCCTACGAGCAGTACTTC. Protein: CASSFGFMSYEQYF.

The genes are TRBV7-2 and TRBJ1-2; no definite D call. Trimming pared 1 base from V and 2 bases from J, leaving 11 bases between. The CDR3 loop spans 15 amino acids. Per germline, CDR1 SGHTA and CDR2 FQGNSA. In DNA form, the CDR3 reads TGTGCCAGCAGCTTAGATGGAGGGATCAACTATGGCTACACCTTC. Its protein is CASSLDGGINYGYTF.

The J gene is TRBJ2-1, the V gene TRBV7-2, with D perhaps matching TRBD2 (5 bases). This CDR3 is 13 amino acids long. The germline CDR1 and CDR2 sequences are SGHTA and FQGNSA. Trimming took 5 bases from V and 5 from J, leaving 10 bases between them. The CDR3 nucleotides read TGTGCCAGCAGCCGGACTGAGCACAATGAGCAGTTCTTC. It encodes CASSRTEHNEQFF.

In this sample, this clonotype turned up many times. The rearrangement joins TRBV28 to TRBJ2-3, with 14 bases identical to TRBD2. V shed 4 bases, J shed 4 bases, and the junction held 4 bases outside the gene matches. Germline V gives CDR1 MDHEN, CDR2 SYDVKM. The CDR3 consists of 16 residues. The CDR3 coding sequence is TGTGCCAGCAGTTCGCCGGGACTAGCGGGAGCAGATACGCAGTATTTT. Amino acids: CASSSPGLAGADTQYF.

This clonotype showed up just a few times. The chain carries TRBV5-8 and TRBJ2-2; D is uncertain. Trimming shortened V by 6 bases and J by 0 bases, and 12 bases separated the two germline ends. Germline CDR1 and CDR2: SGHTS and YDEGEE. CDR3 length: 15 amino acids. The CDR3 spells CASTIVMANTGELFF. In DNA form, the CDR3 reads TGTGCCAGCACCATTGTTATGGCGAACACCGGGGAGCTGTTTTTT.

The chain links TRBV5-1 to TRBJ2-5, with 10 nucleotides matching TRBD1. The CDR3 runs to 19 residues. The ends lost 0 bases at V and 2 bases at J; junction bases unmatched: 13. The germline CDR1 and CDR2 sequences are SGHRS and YFSETQ. The DNA for the CDR3 is TGCGCCAGCAGCTTGGCCCGGACAGGGGGGTCGTCGACTCAAGAGACCCAGTACTTC. It is translated as CASSLARTGGSSTQETQYF.

In its sample, this clonotype was seen once. This chain connects TRBV12-3 or TRBV12-4 to TRBJ2-7; TRBD2 matches 7 bases. The CDR3 has 15 amino acids. J gave up 2 bases and V 3 bases, and 7 bases lay outside the gene matches. DNA for the CDR3: TGTGCCAGCAGTTTGTGGGCTAGCGGTACCTACGAGCAGTACTTC. Its protein is CASSLWASGTYEQYF.

This clonotype was found a few times. The CDR3 spells CASSSGHYNEQFF. The CDR3 DNA sequence: TGTGCCAGCTCTAGCGGACACTACAATGAGCAGTTCTTC. The J gene is TRBJ2-1, the V gene TRBV9, with TRBD2 identical over 7 bases. V gave up 7 bases and J gave up 3 bases; unmatched junction bases: 4. The CDR3 sequence is 13 residues long. The germline V gene encodes CDR1 SGDLS and CDR2 YYNGEE.

V is TRBV4-2 and J is TRBJ2-2; perhaps TRBD2 as D (6 bases). V was trimmed by 0 bases and J by 5 bases, leaving 19 bases between them. The CDR3 has 18 amino acids. Germline assignment: CDR1 LGHNA and CDR2 YNFKEQ. Here the CDR3 reads CASSQDLGGGIWTGELFF. The DNA for the CDR3 is TGTGCCAGCAGCCAAGATCTAGGTGGAGGGATCTGGACCGGGGAGCTGTTTTTT.

The rearrangement joins TRBV7-2 to TRBJ2-2; TRBD2 matches 13 bases. Germline lookup yields CDR1 SGHTA and CDR2 FQGNSA. This CDR3 comprises 17 residues. Trimming removed 6 bases from V and 1 base from J; junction bases left unmatched: 5. The DNA for the CDR3 is TGTGCCAGCAGGCCTGGGACTAGCGGGAAGAACACCGGGGAGCTGTTTTTT. Protein sequence: CASRPGTSGKNTGELFF.

The chain employs TRBV29-1 and TRBJ2-1; TRBD2 agrees at 7 bases. Germline V gives CDR1 SQVTM, CDR2 ANQGSEA. The CDR3 runs to 14 residues. The junction had 6 bases not matched to a gene; V was cut back by 3 bases and J by 4 bases. The CDR3 DNA sequence: TGCAGCGTTGATCAGCGGGGAAAATACAATGAGCAGTTCTTC. Encoded protein: CSVDQRGKYNEQFF.

This clonotype has a count of ten or more. The rearrangement joins TRBV5-1 to TRBJ2-2, with TRBD2 matching over 11 bases. Looked up from germline, CDR1 is SGHRS and CDR2 is YFSETQ. Losses at the gene ends were 1 base for V and 2 bases for J; bases not matched to a gene: 1. CDR3 length equals 16 residues. CDR3 protein: CASSLRLAGNTGELFF. CDR3 DNA sequence: TGCGCCAGCAGCTTGAGACTAGCGGGAAACACCGGGGAGCTGTTTTTT.

This chain uses TRBV5-4 with TRBJ2-5; D may match TRBD1 or TRBD2 (5 bases each). Germline assignment: CDR1 SGHNT and CDR2 YYREEE (reference sequence). The CDR3 is 13 residues long. With 7 bases removed from V and 3 bases from J, the gap between germline ends came to 13 bases. The CDR3 spells CASRPRGEETQYF. CDR3 sequence (DNA): TGTGCCAGCCGGCCCAGAGGGGAAGAGACCCAGTACTTC.

The sample holds a few counts of this clonotype. The chain joins TRBV4-3 to TRBJ2-1, with 9 bases fitting TRBD2. This CDR3 has 15 residues. Per the germline V gene, CDR1 is LGHNA and CDR2 is YSLEER. The junction had 7 bases not matched to a gene; V was cut back by 4 bases and J by 6 bases. Written as DNA, the CDR3 is TGCGCCAGCAGCCCTAGTGTAGCGGGAGCCAATGAGCAGTTCTTC. Translating gives CASSPSVAGANEQFF.

The rearrangement joins TRBV20-1 to TRBJ2-7; maybe TRBD2 (6 bases). CDR1 DFQATT and CDR2 SNEGSKA come from the germline V gene (reference sequence). The CDR3 spans 13 residues. Trimming pared 6 bases from V and 2 bases from J, leaving 14 bases between. In DNA form, the CDR3 reads TGCAGTGCCCCCCTAGCGAACGCCTACGAGCAGTACTTC. Protein sequence: CSAPLANAYEQYF.

This rearrangement joins TRBV7-8 to TRBJ1-5, with 7 bases lining up with TRBD1. This CDR3 is built from 15 residues. Trimming removed 2 bases from V and 4 bases from J; junction bases left unmatched: 5. Germline assignment: CDR1 SGHVS and CDR2 FQNEAQ. Here the CDR3 reads CASSLLVRGNQPQHF. Here the CDR3 DNA reads TGTGCCAGCAGCTTACTAGTCAGGGGGAATCAGCCCCAGCATTTT.

This clonotype has just a few counts. The rearrangement links TRBV12-5 to TRBJ2-1; tentatively, D is TRBD2 (6 bases). The V gene lost 0 bases and the J gene lost 10 bases, with 22 bases spanning the gap. The CDR3 is 17 residues long. From germline, CDR1 is LGHNT and CDR2 FRNRAP. The CDR3 DNA follows: TGTGCTAGTGGTTTGGTCTCGAGACTAGGGCACCCCGGGGAGCAGTTCTTC. It encodes CASGLVSRLGHPGEQFF.

Ten or more counts support this clonotype. The chain links TRBV9 to TRBJ2-6; a weak D match, TRBD1 (6 bases). This CDR3 is built from 15 residues. The V end lost 6 bases, the J end lost 5 bases, and 15 bases lay between the germline ends. CDR1 and CDR2 (germline): SGDLS, YYNGEE. Here the CDR3 reads CASKGVGARANVLTF. CDR3 DNA: TGTGCCAGCAAGGGAGTGGGGGCAAGGGCCAACGTCCTGACTTTC.

In its sample, this clonotype was seen many times. V gene TRBV5-4 combines with J gene TRBJ2-3; 10 nucleotides align to TRBD2. The CDR3 has 16 amino acids. The germline V gene encodes CDR1 SGHNT and CDR2 YYREEE (reference sequence). V lost 5 bases and J lost 4; bases outside the gene matches: 10. In DNA, the CDR3 is TGTGCCAGCAGAATGGGGCTAGCGGGAGAGGCAGATACGCAGTATTTT. It yields the protein CASRMGLAGEADTQYF.

This clonotype showed up many times. The CDR3 sequence: CASSLLRGDTGELFF. In DNA, the CDR3 is TGTGCCAGCAGCCTATTGAGGGGAGACACCGGGGAGCTGTTTTTT. This chain links TRBV14 with TRBJ2-2; the D call may be TRBD1 or TRBD2 (5 bases each). This CDR3 has 15 residues. Trimming took off 4 bases at V and 3 bases at J, with 12 bases between the two ends. CDR1 and CDR2 (germline): SGHDN, FVKESK.

A note on this clonotype: Possible read error: a much larger clone is one base away. The J gene is TRBJ1-6, the V gene TRBV7-9; weak D call: TRBD1 (6 bases). CDR1 SEHNR and CDR2 FQNEAQ come from the germline V gene (reference sequence). V shed 5 bases and J shed 2 bases, with 7 bases lying between them. The CDR3 is made up of 14 amino acids. The CDR3 nucleotides are TGTGCCAGCAGCCGGGACACCTATAATTCACCCCTCCACTTT. It is translated as CASSRDTYNSPLHF.

This clonotype was seen only a few times. The chain couples TRBV24-1 to TRBJ2-7; D is perhaps TRBD1 (6 bases). Trimming pared 0 bases from V and 3 bases from J, leaving 20 bases between. The CDR3 consists of 18 residues. Germline V gives CDR1 KGHDR, CDR2 SFDVKD. CDR3 bases: TGTGCCACCAGTGATTTGTCTCGGACAGTGAAAATTTACTACGAGCAGTACTTC. Its protein is CATSDLSRTVKIYYEQYF.

The V and J genes are TRBV20-1 and TRBJ1-1; no clear D. Between the trimmed V and J ends, which lost 1 base and 8 bases, there was a span of 14 bases. The CDR3 contains 13 residues. Per germline, CDR1 DFQATT and CDR2 SNEGSKA (reference sequence). The DNA of the CDR3 is TGCAGTGCTAGAGGGGAGCCGACGCCCGAAGCTTTCTTT. Protein sequence: CSARGEPTPEAFF.

This clonotype was counted ten times or more. The chain has TRBV7-3 and TRBJ2-2; 8 bases are a match to TRBD1. This CDR3 comprises 14 residues. The V gene end was trimmed by 5 bases and the J gene end by 6 bases; junction bases not matched to a gene: 5. CDR1 and CDR2 (germline): SGHTA, FQGTGA. The CDR3 DNA sequence: TGTGCCAGCAGCCCCCACAGGGGGGCCGGGGAGCTGTTTTTT. Its translation is CASSPHRGAGELFF. Combining the CDR3 with reference TRBV7-3 and TRBJ2-2 gives the whole variable domain GAGVSQTPSNKVTEKGKYVELRCDPISGHTALYWYRQSLGQGPEFLIYFQGTGAADDSGLPNDRFFAVRPEGSVSTLKIQRTERGDSAVYLCASSPHRGAGELFFGEGSRLTVL.

V usage is TRBV2 and J usage is TRBJ2-1; D may match TRBD1 or TRBD2 (5 bases each). The germline V and J ends were trimmed by 8 bases and 0 bases, with 14 bases remaining between them. The CDR3 is made up of 15 amino acids. CDR1 is SNHLY, CDR2 FYNNEI, per germline. The CDR3 DNA follows: TGTGCCAGCGAGGGACGGACAAGCTCCTACAATGAGCAGTTCTTC. It specifies CASEGRTSSYNEQFF.